This T cell receptor beta chain came from a study of CD8 T cells in ankylosing spondylitis. Study results and caveats: What appeared characteristic of ankylosing spondylitis blood was a TCR beta motif of eight highly homologous variants. Reports of some motif variants in reactive arthritis synovial fluid and blood predate this one. Clones that were linked to disease were CD8+ and were relatively rare in peripheral blood.

J lost 7 bases, V lost 2 bases, and 6 bases had no gene match. Germline CDR1 is SGHRS and CDR2 is YFSETQ. This CDR3 is 14 amino acids long. As for this clonotype: The antigen is undetermined.

Each CDR3 protein is one row after TCRdb ran MiXCR on the 5' RACE reads. The sample gives about 390,000 distinct CDR3 sequences, about a fifth of which show up once; about 16% is in the top ten. Sequenced input: blood, either unsorted or a sorted T cell fraction (not recorded which). The chain has TRBV5-1 and TRBJ2-1, with 7 bases identical to TRBD2. The TCR sequence derives from a male donor with ankylosing spondylitis. The CDR3 nucleotides read TGCGCCAGCAGCTTCCGGGAGGTGGTAAATGAGCAGTTCTTC. Encoded protein: CASSFREVVNEQFF. The full variable domain, its missing parts supplied by reference TRBV5-1 and TRBJ2-1, is KAGVTQTPRYLIKTRGQQVTLSCSPISGHRSVSWYQQTPGQGLQFLFEYFSETQRNKGNFPGRFSGRQFSNSRSEMNVSTLELGDSALYLCASSFREVVNEQFFGPGTRLTVL.